The rows below give T cell receptor beta chains drawn from one sample of a study of neurological immune-mediated disorders. MiXCR, run by TCRdb on the 5' RACE reads, gives a single entry per CDR3 protein. The sample has around 70,000 distinct CDR3 sequences, 5.2% seen once. The sample taken for sequencing was PBMCs. The receptor set was obtained from a young man with multiple sclerosis. CDR3s include the opening cysteine and the closing phenylalanine or tryptophan. Fields, in order: J gene, V gene, clone size, D gene, CDR3 DNA, CDR3 protein. D genes are given only for firm matches. Expanded clones get a size class; other rows say once, few or many, or leave the size out.

TRBJ2-3	TRBV6-2/TRBV6-3	many	NA	TGTGCCAGCCTGCAGTCCACAGATACGCAGTATTTT	CASLQSTDTQYF
TRBJ2-3	TRBV7-9	many	NA	TGTGCCAGCAGCTCCCCGCTCCCAGCTAGCACAGATACGCAGTATTTT	CASSSPLPASTDTQYF
TRBJ2-7	TRBV7-8	many	NA	TGTGCCAGCAGCTATCATAGCTCCTACGAGCAGTACTTC	CASSYHSSYEQYF
TRBJ1-1	TRBV6-6	many	NA	TGTGCCAGCAGTTATGGGGAGGGAGCTTTCTTT	CASSYGEGAFF
TRBJ1-2	TRBV20-1	NA	TRBD1	TGCAGTGCTAGTTCAGGGGGGGACTATGGCTACACCTTC	CSASSGGDYGYTF
TRBJ2-7	TRBV25-1	many	TRBD2	TGTGCCAGCAGTGACCCCCGGACTAGCGGGAATAAGCAGTACTTC	CASSDPRTSGNKQYF
TRBJ2-2	TRBV11-2	many	NA	TGTGCCAGCAGCTTTGCCGGGGAGCTGTTTTTT	CASSFAGELFF
TRBJ2-7	TRBV20-1	many	NA	TGCAGTGCTGAGGACTTTTCCACCTACGAGCAGTACTTC	CSAEDFSTYEQYF
TRBJ2-1	TRBV10-3	many	NA	TGTGCCATCGGATGGAGCTACAATGAGCAGTTCTTC	CAIGWSYNEQFF
TRBJ2-1	TRBV5-1	many	TRBD2	TGCGCCAGCAGCCGAACTAGCGGGGGGGTAACCCACAATGAGCAGTTCTTC	CASSRTSGGVTHNEQFF
TRBJ2-1	TRBV5-1	many	NA	TGCGCCAGCAGCTTTCTATCTAGAGGCGCCTACAATGAGCAGTTCTTC	CASSFLSRGAYNEQFF
TRBJ1-5	TRBV2	many	TRBD1	TGTGCCAGCAACAAGGACAGGGGGCTGGGTCAGCCCCAGAATTTT	CASNKDRGLGQPQNF
TRBJ2-6	TRBV6-5	few	TRBD1	TGTGCCAGCAGTTACGACGGGACAGCTGGGGCCAACGTCCTGACTTTC	CASSYDGTAGANVLTF